The 22 T cell receptor beta chains below come from one sample, sequenced in a study of blood T cell repertoires in COVID-19 (dated by TCRdb to the early 2020s). Library method: the immunoSEQ multiplex PCR assay. Sourced from immuneACCESS, this table was stored by TCRdb with only in-frame sequences that have V and J called. A share of the clones is absent; for the studies checked, an unresolved V gene accounts for under half, and the remainder has no known explanation. Counted in this sample were a few hundred thousand clones; roughly 82% of them appeared once. Jointly, the top ten make up 10% to 15% of the sample. The sequenced material came from peripheral blood. The receptor set was obtained from a man older than 75 with acute or convalescent COVID-19.

The rearrangement uses TRBV6-2 or TRBV6-3 and TRBJ1-5; 8 nucleotides align to TRBD1. This CDR3 is 17 amino acids long. Germline V gene lookup returns CDR1 MNHEY and CDR2 SVGEGT. V dropped 4 bases and J dropped 1; count of bases not matched to a gene: 9. The chain's CDR3 is CASSFGQGAGSNQPQHF. Written as DNA, the CDR3 is TGTGCCAGCAGTTTTGGGCAGGGGGCTGGGAGCAATCAGCCCCAGCATTTT.

The chain couples TRBV28 to TRBJ1-3; D perhaps matches TRBD1 (5 bases). V was cut by 5 bases and J by 0 bases, with 17 bases left in between. This CDR3 is 17 amino acids long. Germline V gene data show CDR1 as MDHEN and CDR2 as SYDVKM. CDR3 nucleotide sequence: TGTGCCAGCAGTATCAACCCGGGACTCAACTCTGGAAACACCATATATTTT. This encodes CASSINPGLNSGNTIYF. Full variable domain (outside the CDR3, taken from reference TRBV28 and TRBJ1-3): DVKVTQSSRYLVKRTGEKVFLECVQDMDHENMFWYRQDPGLGLRLIYFSYDVKMKEKGDIPEGYSVSREKKERFSLILESASTNQTSMYLCASSINPGLNSGNTIYFGEGSWLTVV.

The J gene is TRBJ2-5, the V gene TRBV24-1; 10 bases match TRBD1. In germline, CDR1 is KGHDR, CDR2 SFDVKD. J lost 8 bases, V lost 3 bases, and 8 bases had no gene match. CDR3 length: 15 amino acids. CDR3 protein: CATSDAGTGVGTQYF. CDR3 sequence (DNA): TGTGCCACCAGTGATGCCGGGACAGGGGTTGGAACCCAGTACTTC.

This clone was counted a few times. As DNA, the CDR3 is TGTGCCCAAGGGACTAGCGGCTCCAATGAGCAGTTCTTC. Protein sequence: CAQGTSGSNEQFF. The rearrangement links TRBV28 to TRBJ2-1; TRBD2 agrees at 11 bases. This CDR3 contains 13 residues. Germline assignment: CDR1 MDHEN and CDR2 SYDVKM. The trim removed 11 bases at V and 6 bases at J, leaving 6 bases unmatched.

In its sample, this clone was seen a few times. The chain is built from TRBV19 and TRBJ1-5, with 7 bases lining up with TRBD1. Germline V gives CDR1 LNHDA, CDR2 SQIVND (reference sequence). V was clipped by 4 bases and J by 6 bases; unmatched bases: 6. The CDR3 has 14 amino acids. The DNA of the CDR3 is TGTGCCAGTAGTAGACAGGGCCGCGGTCAGCCCCAGCATTTT. It translates to CASSRQGRGQPQHF. Based on the CDR3 plus reference TRBV19 and TRBJ1-5, the full variable domain is DGGITQSPKYLFRKEGQNVTLSCEQNLNHDAMYWYRQDPGQGLRLIYYSQIVNDFQKGDIAEGYSVSREKKESFPLTVTSAQKNPTAFYLCASSRQGRGQPQHFGDGTRLSIL.

The chain has TRBV11-2 and TRBJ1-2; possibly TRBD1 for D (5 bases). V was cut by 2 bases and J by 5 bases, with 15 bases left in between. This CDR3 has 15 amino acids. Germline values: CDR1 SGHAT, CDR2 FQNNGV. CDR3 nucleotide sequence: TGTGCCAGCAGCTTAACCGTGGGGGGAGGTTATGGCTACACCTTC. Translation: CASSLTVGGGYGYTF.

The chain links TRBV9 to TRBJ2-7; TRBD2 matches at 10 bases. V was pared by 4 bases and J by 1 base, with 11 bases of the junction left unmatched. The V gene's germline CDR1 is SGDLS and CDR2 YYNGEE. CDR3 length: 17 amino acids. CDR3 residues: CASSPTILAGTSYEQYF. For the CDR3, the DNA is TGTGCCAGCAGCCCCACAATACTAGCGGGAACATCCTACGAGCAGTACTTC.

The rearrangement joins TRBV5-1 to TRBJ1-1; D remains unclear. This CDR3 has 16 amino acids. Trimming took off 0 bases at V and 4 bases at J, with 16 bases between the two ends. The germline V gene has CDR1 SGHRS and CDR2 YFSETQ. The CDR3 here is CASSLGLSPPGTEAFF. In DNA, the CDR3 is TGCGCCAGCAGCTTGGGTTTGTCACCTCCCGGCACTGAAGCTTTCTTT.

The sample holds one count of this clone. The V call is TRBV2, the J call TRBJ1-2, with D perhaps TRBD1 (5 bases). This CDR3 contains 13 residues. Trimming left V 8 bases short and J 3 bases short, with 13 bases between. Germline values: CDR1 SNHLY, CDR2 FYNNEI. The CDR3 reads CASQTRVDYGYTF. The CDR3 DNA reads TGTGCCAGCCAGACCAGGGTGGACTATGGCTACACCTTC.

The chain recombines TRBV6-5 with TRBJ1-2, with D possibly being TRBD1 (6 bases). Trimming pared 2 bases from V and 4 bases from J, leaving 8 bases between. There are 13 residues in the CDR3. Germline lookup yields CDR1 MNHEY and CDR2 SVGAGI. The CDR3 loop is CASSYADSYGYTF. CDR3 nucleotide sequence: TGTGCCAGCAGTTACGCGGACAGCTATGGCTACACCTTC.

The rearrangement uses TRBV12-3 or TRBV12-4 and TRBJ1-6; D possibly corresponds to TRBD1 (6 bases). The CDR3 length is 13 residues. Trimming stripped 7 bases from V and 7 bases from J, with 11 bases between. Written as DNA, the CDR3 is TGTGCCAGCACTTTTGGGACAAATTCACCCCTCCACTTT. Its translation: CASTFGTNSPLHF.

The chain recombines TRBV28 with TRBJ1-1; maybe TRBD1 (6 bases). V dropped 6 bases and J dropped 11 bases, with 16 bases sitting between them. Germline CDR1 and CDR2: MDHEN and SYDVKM. The CDR3 is made up of 12 amino acids. The DNA of the CDR3 is TGTGCCAGCAGCCGACGGGGGGCTGGGGCTTTCTTT. Translating gives CASSRRGAGAFF.

The table lists this clone with a few counts. The chain combines TRBV10-3 with TRBJ1-5, with D unresolved. This CDR3 spans 13 amino acids. CDR1 ENHRY and CDR2 SYGVKD come from the germline V gene. V lost 3 bases and J lost 5, with 8 bases in between. CDR3 sequence (DNA): TGTGCCATCAGTGATCCTTCCGATCAGCCCCAGCATTTT. Residues: CAISDPSDQPQHF.

The chain combines TRBV7-9 with TRBJ2-5; 8 bases agree with TRBD2. J was trimmed by 5 bases and V by 4 bases; bases with no gene match: 6. Germline-derived CDR1 and CDR2 are SEHNR and FQNEAQ (reference sequence). The CDR3 contains 14 residues. In DNA, the CDR3 is TGTGCCAGCAGCTCGGGACTAGTGGGTGAGACCCAGTACTTC. Protein: CASSSGLVGETQYF.

V and J are TRBV6-1 and TRBJ1-5; perhaps TRBD1 as D (6 bases). V lost 3 bases to trimming and J lost 1 base, with 10 bases between them. Germline values: CDR1 MNHNS, CDR2 SASEGT. This CDR3 contains 15 residues. The CDR3 protein is CASSEGAVSNQPQHF. CDR3 nucleotides: TGTGCCAGCAGTGAGGGGGCGGTGAGCAATCAGCCCCAGCATTTT.

V gene TRBV2 combines with J gene TRBJ2-2; possible D gene TRBD2, 5 bases. The CDR3 contains 14 residues. Germline lookup yields CDR1 SNHLY and CDR2 FYNNEI. V lost 2 bases to trimming and J lost 7 bases, with 11 bases between them. DNA of the CDR3: TGTGCCAGCAGTGAAAGGCGGGCAGGCGGGGAGCTGTTTTTT. It codes for CASSERRAGGELFF.

The rearrangement uses TRBV12-3 or TRBV12-4 and TRBJ2-1; D unclear. This CDR3 spans 13 amino acids. Trimming cost V 5 bases and J 9 bases, with 14 bases left between them. DNA of the CDR3: TGTGCCAGCAGTATCCCCCCTCCGGGTGAGCAGTTCTTC. Residues: CASSIPPPGEQFF.

The chain joins TRBV28 to TRBJ2-7, with 7 bases identical to TRBD1. V gave up 5 bases and J gave up 2 bases; unmatched junction bases: 15. From germline, CDR1 is MDHEN and CDR2 SYDVKM. The CDR3 is 17 residues long. In DNA, the CDR3 is TGTGCCAGCAGTACCGGGACAGCTTCCTTCGGGCCCTACGAGCAGTACTTC. Amino acid sequence: CASSTGTASFGPYEQYF.

The V call is TRBV7-9, the J call TRBJ2-2; maybe TRBD1 (6 bases). Trimming removed 10 bases at V and 1 base at J, with 10 bases between. The germline V gene has CDR1 SEHNR and CDR2 FQNEAQ (reference sequence). CDR3 length equals 13 residues. The CDR3 spells CAIWDKNTGELFF. DNA for the CDR3: TGTGCCATCTGGGACAAGAACACCGGGGAGCTGTTTTTT.

The chain links TRBV5-6 to TRBJ2-7; 8 bases align to TRBD1. V lost 5 bases and J lost 1; bases outside the gene matches: 5. This CDR3 region has 14 residues. Germline CDR1 SGHDT, CDR2 YYEEEE. The DNA for the CDR3 is TGTGCCAGCAGTAACAGGGGGAGATCCTACGAGCAGTACTTC. It codes for CASSNRGRSYEQYF.

The rearrangement uses TRBV5-3 and TRBJ1-1; D is unresolved. TRBV5-3 is an ORF for which the function is uncertain. With 2 bases removed from V and 4 bases from J, the gap between germline ends came to 9 bases. This CDR3 has 13 amino acids. The CDR3 region has the DNA TGTGCCAGAAGCTTCCGAGTTGGCACTGAAGCTTTCTTT. It translates to CARSFRVGTEAFF.

The rearrangement uses TRBV28 and TRBJ2-1; 7 bases match TRBD1. The CDR3 is 14 amino acids. The V and J ends lost 6 bases and 4 bases, in that order; junction bases with no gene match: 6. Germline V CDR1 and CDR2: MDHEN, SYDVKM. The CDR3 protein is CASRRGLLYNEQFF. Written as DNA, the CDR3 is TGTGCCAGCAGAAGGGGGCTTTTGTACAATGAGCAGTTCTTC.